The subject of this entry is one T cell receptor beta chain. Its target is not known. V was trimmed by 0 bases and J by 6 bases, leaving 17 bases between them. Looked up from germline, CDR1 is LNHDA and CDR2 is SQIVND (reference sequence). This CDR3 is 16 amino acids long. This entry is derived from a study of cytomegalovirus exposure and HLA in healthy donors. Study-wide results and caveats: CMV serostatus was the only immune exposure information that was available.

The PCR had 60 Vbeta and 13 Jbeta primers. Assay: immunoSEQ multiplex PCR; the TCRdb copy retains only in-frame clones and omits some. The sample lists some 200,000 clones, just over 75% occurring once. The specimen sequenced was PBMCs. The source of this sequence is a man aged 18 to 35 in good health and CMV-seronegative. The chain carries TRBV19 and TRBJ1-2; D is possibly TRBD1 (5 bases). The CDR3 reads CASSIDEAGPNDGYTF. The CDR3 DNA is TGTGCCAGTAGTATAGATGAAGCAGGGCCCAACGATGGCTACACCTTC.